This is a list of T cell receptor beta chains from one sample in a study of sequential checkpoint blockade in melanoma. Measured with immunoSEQ multiplex PCR; TCRdb has only the in-frame clones, and not every one. The sample includes 2,000 or so clones, about 29% of them seen just once. The source was tumor tissue (inferred from file names), collected from a patient given nivolumab and ipilimumab in sequence. Source of these receptors: a human donor with melanoma. The CDR3 runs from the conserved cysteine through the conserved F or W. The D gene is left open where the match is weak. Some rows have no size entry. The others give once, few or many, or a class for an expanded clone.

>medium-sized|TRBJ1-5|.|TRBV19
TGTGCCAGTAGTGTCAGGGGTAATAGCAATCAGCCCCAGCATTTT
CASSVRGNSNQPQHF
>medium-sized|TRBJ1-2|.|TRBV6-8
TGTGCCAGCAGTTACTCGACCAGTCTGTTTAACTATGGCTACACCTTC
CASSYSTSLFNYGYTF
>.|TRBJ1-4|TRBD1|TRBV28
TGTGCCAGCAGTTTGTCGGGAGCAGGGGGTAGCACTAATGAAAAACTGTTTTTT
CASSLSGAGGSTNEKLFF
>.|TRBJ2-2|.|TRBV4-1
TGCGCCAGCAGCCAAGAGGGGGGGCCTCTCACCGGGGAGCTGTTTTTT
CASSQEGGPLTGELFF
>few|TRBJ2-7|.|TRBV6-8
TGTGCCAGCAGTTTGGGGGACAAAACCTACGAGCAGTACTTC
CASSLGDKTYEQYF
>medium-sized|TRBJ1-1|TRBD1|TRBV11-3
TGTGCCAGCAGCCTAGGGACAGGGACCACGAACACTGAAGCTTTCTTT
CASSLGTGTTNTEAFF
>.|TRBJ1-6|TRBD1|TRBV5-1
TGCGCCAGCAGCTTGGTTGCTTGGGACAGCTTTAATTCACCCCTCCACTTT
CASSLVAWDSFNSPLHF
>few|TRBJ2-5|TRBD2|TRBV5-1
TGCGCCAGCAGCGGGGAGCGGGGGATTGGGGAGACCCAGTACTTC
CASSGERGIGETQYF
>few|TRBJ2-1|.|TRBV1
TGCGCCAGCAGCCGGGGACTCCACAATGAGCAGTTCTTC
CASSRGLHNEQFF
>.|TRBJ1-5|.|TRBV19
TGTGCCAGTAGTATAGCCCCGACAGCCCTGGTCACTCAGCCCCAGCATTTT
CASSIAPTALVTQPQHF
>.|TRBJ1-1|.|TRBV12-5
TGTGCCAGCACCTCAATTAGAAGGGCTGAAGCTTTCTTT
CASTSIRRAEAFF
>.|TRBJ2-1|TRBD2|TRBV6-8
TGTGCCAGCGCGGGACTAGCCCGCAATGAGCAGTTCTTC
CASAGLARNEQFF
>medium-sized|TRBJ2-5|TRBD1|TRBV9
TGTGCCAGCAGTAACCGTAGGGGGACAGGGGTAGACGAGACCCAGTACTTC
CASSNRRGTGVDETQYF
>.|TRBJ2-7|TRBD1|TRBV18
TGTGCCAGCTCACCGAGGACAGGGTCGAATGCCTACGAGCAGTACTTC
CASSPRTGSNAYEQYF
>.|TRBJ1-1|.|TRBV6-8
TGTGCCAGCAGCTCGACAGGGAACACTGAAGCTTTCTTT
CASSSTGNTEAFF
>.|TRBJ2-5|.|TRBV25-1
TGTGCCAGCAGCGTCGGGGAAGAGACCCAGTACTTC
CASSVGEETQYF
>.|TRBJ1-1|.|TRBV11-3
TGTGCCAGCAGCTTAGGGATAGGGACGAACACTGAAGCTTTCTTT
CASSLGIGTNTEAFF
>large|TRBJ1-2|TRBD1|TRBV11-3
TGTGCCAGCAGTTCCCTGACAGGGCTGCCCCATGGCTACACCTTC
CASSSLTGLPHGYTF